Many counts were recorded for the clone carrying this TCR beta chain. This specimen belongs to a study of metastatic and nonmetastatic thyroid tumors. All patients were untreated before thyroid surgery. The CDR3 has 18 residues. The germline gives CDR1 MGHRA, CDR2 YSYEKL. The V gene lost 0 bases and the J gene lost 7 bases, with 25 bases spanning the gap. TCRdb reprocessed the PCR reads using MiXCR. The table has about 92,000 clones, just under 15% seen once. Specimen: blood. The sequence was collected from a female donor with papillary thyroid cancer or a benign thyroid nodule (not recorded which). Some clones in this sample may be carry-over from other donors' samples. This chain links TRBV4-1 with TRBJ2-7; D may be TRBD1 or TRBD2 (5 bases each). CDR3 in amino acids: CASSQDEIGGSRRGEQYF. The CDR3 region has the DNA TGCGCCAGCAGCCAAGATGAGATTGGGGGTTCCCGAAGAGGGGAGCAGTACTTC.